This T cell receptor beta chain was documented in a study of cytomegalovirus exposure and HLA in healthy donors. PCR was performed using 60 Vbeta and 13 Jbeta primers. Sequencing used immunoSEQ multiplex PCR; TCRdb keeps in-frame clones, though not all of them. The table includes a few hundred thousand clones, roughly 90% detected once. V lost 0 bases, J lost 3 bases, and 11 bases lay in between. The CDR3 extends over 14 amino acids. Germline assignment: CDR1 GTSNPN and CDR2 SVGIG (reference sequence). All the people who gave samples were healthy bone marrow donors. The donors, nominally healthy at sampling, likely had unrecorded immune exposures.

This sequence was found in a woman aged 18 to 35 in good health and CMV-seronegative. Sequencing was carried out using PBMCs. V is TRBV30 and J is TRBJ1-1; maybe TRBD1 (5 bases). Here the CDR3 DNA reads TGTGCCTGGAGTGTAACGGGGGGGTACACTGAAGCTTTCTTT. The encoded protein is CAWSVTGGYTEAFF. The entire variable domain, with the rest obtained from reference TRBV30 and TRBJ1-1, is as follows: SQTIHQWPATLVQPVGSPLSLECTVEGTSNPNLYWYRQAAGRGLQLLFYSVGIGQISSEVPQNLSASRPQDRQFILSSKKLLLSDSGFYLCAWSVTGGYTEAFFGQGTRLTVV.